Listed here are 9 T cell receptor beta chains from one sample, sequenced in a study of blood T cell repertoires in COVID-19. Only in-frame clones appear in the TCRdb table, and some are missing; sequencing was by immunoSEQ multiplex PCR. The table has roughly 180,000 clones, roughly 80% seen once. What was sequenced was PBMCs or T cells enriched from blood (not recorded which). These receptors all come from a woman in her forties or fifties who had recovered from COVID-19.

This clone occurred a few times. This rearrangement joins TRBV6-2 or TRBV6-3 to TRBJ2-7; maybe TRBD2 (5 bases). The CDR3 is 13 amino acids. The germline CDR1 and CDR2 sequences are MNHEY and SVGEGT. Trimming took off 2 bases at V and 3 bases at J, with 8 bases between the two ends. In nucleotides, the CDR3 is TGTGCCAGCAGTTACCACCGGGACTACGAGCAGTACGTC. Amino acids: CASSYHRDYEQYV.

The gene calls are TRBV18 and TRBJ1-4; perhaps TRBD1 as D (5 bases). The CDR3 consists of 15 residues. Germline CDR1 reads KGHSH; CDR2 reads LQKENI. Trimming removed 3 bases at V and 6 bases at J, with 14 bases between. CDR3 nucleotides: TGTGCCAGCTCACCCGCCCTCCAGGGTGATGAAAAACTGTTTTTT. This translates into CASSPALQGDEKLFF.

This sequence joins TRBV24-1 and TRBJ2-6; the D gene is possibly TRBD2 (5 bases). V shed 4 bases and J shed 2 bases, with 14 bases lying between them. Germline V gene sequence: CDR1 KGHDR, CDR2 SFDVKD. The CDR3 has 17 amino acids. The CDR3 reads CATSDPPGGPGANVLTF. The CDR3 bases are TGTGCCACCAGTGACCCACCCGGAGGTCCTGGGGCCAACGTCCTGACTTTC.

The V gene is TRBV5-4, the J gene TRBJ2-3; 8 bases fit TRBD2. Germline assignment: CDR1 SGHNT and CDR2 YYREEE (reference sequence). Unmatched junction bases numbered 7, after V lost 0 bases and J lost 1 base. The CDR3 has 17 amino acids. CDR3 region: CASSLARGAIRTDTQYF. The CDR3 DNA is TGTGCCAGCAGCTTGGCGCGGGGGGCTATCCGCACAGATACGCAGTATTTT.

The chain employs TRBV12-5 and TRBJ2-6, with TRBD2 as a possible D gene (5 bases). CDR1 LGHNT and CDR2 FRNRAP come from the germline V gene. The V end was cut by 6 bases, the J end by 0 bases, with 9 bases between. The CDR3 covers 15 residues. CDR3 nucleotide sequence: TGTGCTAGTGGCCGGGATATCTCTGGGGCCAACGTCCTGACTTTC. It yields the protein CASGRDISGANVLTF.

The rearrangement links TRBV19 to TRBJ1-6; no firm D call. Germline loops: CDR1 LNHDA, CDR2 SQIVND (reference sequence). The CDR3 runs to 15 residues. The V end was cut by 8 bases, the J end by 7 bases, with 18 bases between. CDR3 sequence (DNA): TGTGCCAGTCGCTGGGAGAAAGGAGGAAATTCACCCCTCCACTTT. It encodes CASRWEKGGNSPLHF. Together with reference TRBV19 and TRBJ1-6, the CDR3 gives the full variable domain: DGGITQSPKYLFRKEGQNVTLSCEQNLNHDAMYWYRQDPGQGLRLIYYSQIVNDFQKGDIAEGYSVSREKKESFPLTVTSAQKNPTAFYLCASRWEKGGNSPLHFGNGTRLTVT.

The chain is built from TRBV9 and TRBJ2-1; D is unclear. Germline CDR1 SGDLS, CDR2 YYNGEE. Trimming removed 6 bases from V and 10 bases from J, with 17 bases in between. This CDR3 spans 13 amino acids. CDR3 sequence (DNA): TGTGCCAGCACCCCTGCAGTTTCCCAAGAGCAGTTCTTC. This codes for CASTPAVSQEQFF.

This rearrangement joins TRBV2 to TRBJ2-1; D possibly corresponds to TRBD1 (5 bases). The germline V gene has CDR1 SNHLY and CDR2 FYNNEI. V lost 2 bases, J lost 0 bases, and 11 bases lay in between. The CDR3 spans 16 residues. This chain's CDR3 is CASSEWSQGSYNEQFF. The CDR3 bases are TGTGCCAGCAGTGAATGGTCTCAGGGCTCCTACAATGAGCAGTTCTTC.

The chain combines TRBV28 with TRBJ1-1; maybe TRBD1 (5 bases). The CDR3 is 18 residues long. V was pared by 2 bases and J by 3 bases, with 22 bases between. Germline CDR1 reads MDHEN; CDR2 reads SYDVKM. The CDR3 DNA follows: TGTGCCAGCAGTTTACTAAGGGGCGCCTGGGGTACGGACACTGAAGCTTTCTTT. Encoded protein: CASSLLRGAWGTDTEAFF.